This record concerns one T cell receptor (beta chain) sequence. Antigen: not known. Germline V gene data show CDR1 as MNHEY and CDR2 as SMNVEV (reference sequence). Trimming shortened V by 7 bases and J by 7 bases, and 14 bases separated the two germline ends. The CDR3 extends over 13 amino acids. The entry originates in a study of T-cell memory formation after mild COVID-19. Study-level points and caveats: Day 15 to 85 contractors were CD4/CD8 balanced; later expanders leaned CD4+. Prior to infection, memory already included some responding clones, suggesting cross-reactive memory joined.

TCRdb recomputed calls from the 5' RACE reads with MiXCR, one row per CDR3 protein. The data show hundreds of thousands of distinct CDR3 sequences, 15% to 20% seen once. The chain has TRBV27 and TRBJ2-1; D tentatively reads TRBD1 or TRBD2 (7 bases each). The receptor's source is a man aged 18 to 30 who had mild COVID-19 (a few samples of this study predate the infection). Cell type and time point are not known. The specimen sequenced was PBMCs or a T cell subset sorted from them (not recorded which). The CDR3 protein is CASTSQGGNEQFF. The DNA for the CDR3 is TGTGCCAGCACCTCCCAGGGGGGGAATGAGCAGTTCTTC.